This TCR beta chain is drawn from a study of regulatory T cells in long-lasting Graves disease. Overall study context: Persistent cases took antithyroid drugs over 5 years and stayed TSH receptor antibody positive.

Arm-PCR of CDR3 regions and iRepertoire HTBI primers were the basis on which TCR beta libraries were built. TCRdb re-derived calls from the multiplex PCR reads in MiXCR, one entry per CDR3 protein. Seen here are 300,000 or so distinct CDR3 sequences, about 18% observed once, and the top ten hold less than 35%. Study outcomes and limitations: Those with persistent disease had in common more public clonotypes (around 2,700) than new patients (roughly 970). The study found TRBV28, TRBJ1-2 and TRBJ2-5 favored in persistent disease.

To note about this clonotype: The target antigen is unknown.

Time point of the sample: persistent/refractory GD, antithyroid drugs over 5 years with positive TRAb. After RNA was extracted from PBMCs, the TCR library was made from it. With V trimmed by 6 bases and J by 6 bases, 10 bases remained unmatched. The CDR3 length is 15 residues. Germline V gene lookup returns CDR1 SGHDT and CDR2 YYEEEE. This chain links TRBV5-6 with TRBJ2-2; TRBD1 aligns across 8 bases. This receptor was identified in a female donor with Graves disease. The source was peripheral blood mononuclear cells (PBMCs), collected when the disease was refractory, from a patient treated with antithyroid drugs. CDR3 in DNA: TGTGCCAGCAAAACAGGGGGTGTGAAGCCCGGGGAGCTGTTTTTT. Translated: CASKTGGVKPGELFF.